This T cell receptor (beta chain) was documented in a study of blood T cell repertoires in COVID-19. For the study at large: The samples span acute and convalescent COVID-19 from the United States, Italy and Spain. The cDNA or gDNA used as material had been derived from T cells, B-cell-depleted T cells, or PBMCs.

In the original workflow: Cell counts per sample came from amplifying reference gene primers. Clones were sequenced by immunoSEQ multiplex PCR, and TCRdb holds only the in-frame ones, with some missing. V and J calls plus clone size are reproduced from that table; the DNA served to infer D and trimming. The sample has some 70,000 clones, roughly 84% seen once. The CDR3 has 16 residues. Trimming at V came to 4 bases and at J to 0 bases, leaving 8 bases not matched to a gene. The germline CDR1 and CDR2 sequences are SGHAT and FQNNGV. The chain employs TRBV11-2 and TRBJ2-5; TRBD1 agrees at 7 bases. The sequence was obtained from a woman between 45 and 60 years old with acute or convalescent COVID-19. The sequencing sample was made of peripheral blood. The CDR3 DNA sequence: TGTGCCAGCAGCTGGTTTACAGGGGCAAACCAAGAGACCCAGTACTTC. Protein product: CASSWFTGANQETQYF.